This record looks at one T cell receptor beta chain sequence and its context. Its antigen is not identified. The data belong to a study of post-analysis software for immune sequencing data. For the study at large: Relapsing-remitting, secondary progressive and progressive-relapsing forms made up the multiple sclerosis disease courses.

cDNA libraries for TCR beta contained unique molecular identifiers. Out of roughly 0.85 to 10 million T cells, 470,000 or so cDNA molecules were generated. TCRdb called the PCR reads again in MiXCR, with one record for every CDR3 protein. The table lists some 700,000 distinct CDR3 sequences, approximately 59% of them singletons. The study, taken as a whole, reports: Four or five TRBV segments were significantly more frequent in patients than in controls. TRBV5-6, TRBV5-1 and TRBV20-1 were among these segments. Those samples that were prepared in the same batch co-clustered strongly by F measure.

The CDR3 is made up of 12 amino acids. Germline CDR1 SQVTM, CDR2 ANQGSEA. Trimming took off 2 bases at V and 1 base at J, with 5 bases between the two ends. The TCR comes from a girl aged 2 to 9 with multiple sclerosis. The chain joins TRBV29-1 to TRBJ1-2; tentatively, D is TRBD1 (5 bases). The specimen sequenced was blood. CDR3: CSVEQGNYGYTF. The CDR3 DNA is TGCAGCGTTGAACAGGGTAACTATGGCTACACCTTC.